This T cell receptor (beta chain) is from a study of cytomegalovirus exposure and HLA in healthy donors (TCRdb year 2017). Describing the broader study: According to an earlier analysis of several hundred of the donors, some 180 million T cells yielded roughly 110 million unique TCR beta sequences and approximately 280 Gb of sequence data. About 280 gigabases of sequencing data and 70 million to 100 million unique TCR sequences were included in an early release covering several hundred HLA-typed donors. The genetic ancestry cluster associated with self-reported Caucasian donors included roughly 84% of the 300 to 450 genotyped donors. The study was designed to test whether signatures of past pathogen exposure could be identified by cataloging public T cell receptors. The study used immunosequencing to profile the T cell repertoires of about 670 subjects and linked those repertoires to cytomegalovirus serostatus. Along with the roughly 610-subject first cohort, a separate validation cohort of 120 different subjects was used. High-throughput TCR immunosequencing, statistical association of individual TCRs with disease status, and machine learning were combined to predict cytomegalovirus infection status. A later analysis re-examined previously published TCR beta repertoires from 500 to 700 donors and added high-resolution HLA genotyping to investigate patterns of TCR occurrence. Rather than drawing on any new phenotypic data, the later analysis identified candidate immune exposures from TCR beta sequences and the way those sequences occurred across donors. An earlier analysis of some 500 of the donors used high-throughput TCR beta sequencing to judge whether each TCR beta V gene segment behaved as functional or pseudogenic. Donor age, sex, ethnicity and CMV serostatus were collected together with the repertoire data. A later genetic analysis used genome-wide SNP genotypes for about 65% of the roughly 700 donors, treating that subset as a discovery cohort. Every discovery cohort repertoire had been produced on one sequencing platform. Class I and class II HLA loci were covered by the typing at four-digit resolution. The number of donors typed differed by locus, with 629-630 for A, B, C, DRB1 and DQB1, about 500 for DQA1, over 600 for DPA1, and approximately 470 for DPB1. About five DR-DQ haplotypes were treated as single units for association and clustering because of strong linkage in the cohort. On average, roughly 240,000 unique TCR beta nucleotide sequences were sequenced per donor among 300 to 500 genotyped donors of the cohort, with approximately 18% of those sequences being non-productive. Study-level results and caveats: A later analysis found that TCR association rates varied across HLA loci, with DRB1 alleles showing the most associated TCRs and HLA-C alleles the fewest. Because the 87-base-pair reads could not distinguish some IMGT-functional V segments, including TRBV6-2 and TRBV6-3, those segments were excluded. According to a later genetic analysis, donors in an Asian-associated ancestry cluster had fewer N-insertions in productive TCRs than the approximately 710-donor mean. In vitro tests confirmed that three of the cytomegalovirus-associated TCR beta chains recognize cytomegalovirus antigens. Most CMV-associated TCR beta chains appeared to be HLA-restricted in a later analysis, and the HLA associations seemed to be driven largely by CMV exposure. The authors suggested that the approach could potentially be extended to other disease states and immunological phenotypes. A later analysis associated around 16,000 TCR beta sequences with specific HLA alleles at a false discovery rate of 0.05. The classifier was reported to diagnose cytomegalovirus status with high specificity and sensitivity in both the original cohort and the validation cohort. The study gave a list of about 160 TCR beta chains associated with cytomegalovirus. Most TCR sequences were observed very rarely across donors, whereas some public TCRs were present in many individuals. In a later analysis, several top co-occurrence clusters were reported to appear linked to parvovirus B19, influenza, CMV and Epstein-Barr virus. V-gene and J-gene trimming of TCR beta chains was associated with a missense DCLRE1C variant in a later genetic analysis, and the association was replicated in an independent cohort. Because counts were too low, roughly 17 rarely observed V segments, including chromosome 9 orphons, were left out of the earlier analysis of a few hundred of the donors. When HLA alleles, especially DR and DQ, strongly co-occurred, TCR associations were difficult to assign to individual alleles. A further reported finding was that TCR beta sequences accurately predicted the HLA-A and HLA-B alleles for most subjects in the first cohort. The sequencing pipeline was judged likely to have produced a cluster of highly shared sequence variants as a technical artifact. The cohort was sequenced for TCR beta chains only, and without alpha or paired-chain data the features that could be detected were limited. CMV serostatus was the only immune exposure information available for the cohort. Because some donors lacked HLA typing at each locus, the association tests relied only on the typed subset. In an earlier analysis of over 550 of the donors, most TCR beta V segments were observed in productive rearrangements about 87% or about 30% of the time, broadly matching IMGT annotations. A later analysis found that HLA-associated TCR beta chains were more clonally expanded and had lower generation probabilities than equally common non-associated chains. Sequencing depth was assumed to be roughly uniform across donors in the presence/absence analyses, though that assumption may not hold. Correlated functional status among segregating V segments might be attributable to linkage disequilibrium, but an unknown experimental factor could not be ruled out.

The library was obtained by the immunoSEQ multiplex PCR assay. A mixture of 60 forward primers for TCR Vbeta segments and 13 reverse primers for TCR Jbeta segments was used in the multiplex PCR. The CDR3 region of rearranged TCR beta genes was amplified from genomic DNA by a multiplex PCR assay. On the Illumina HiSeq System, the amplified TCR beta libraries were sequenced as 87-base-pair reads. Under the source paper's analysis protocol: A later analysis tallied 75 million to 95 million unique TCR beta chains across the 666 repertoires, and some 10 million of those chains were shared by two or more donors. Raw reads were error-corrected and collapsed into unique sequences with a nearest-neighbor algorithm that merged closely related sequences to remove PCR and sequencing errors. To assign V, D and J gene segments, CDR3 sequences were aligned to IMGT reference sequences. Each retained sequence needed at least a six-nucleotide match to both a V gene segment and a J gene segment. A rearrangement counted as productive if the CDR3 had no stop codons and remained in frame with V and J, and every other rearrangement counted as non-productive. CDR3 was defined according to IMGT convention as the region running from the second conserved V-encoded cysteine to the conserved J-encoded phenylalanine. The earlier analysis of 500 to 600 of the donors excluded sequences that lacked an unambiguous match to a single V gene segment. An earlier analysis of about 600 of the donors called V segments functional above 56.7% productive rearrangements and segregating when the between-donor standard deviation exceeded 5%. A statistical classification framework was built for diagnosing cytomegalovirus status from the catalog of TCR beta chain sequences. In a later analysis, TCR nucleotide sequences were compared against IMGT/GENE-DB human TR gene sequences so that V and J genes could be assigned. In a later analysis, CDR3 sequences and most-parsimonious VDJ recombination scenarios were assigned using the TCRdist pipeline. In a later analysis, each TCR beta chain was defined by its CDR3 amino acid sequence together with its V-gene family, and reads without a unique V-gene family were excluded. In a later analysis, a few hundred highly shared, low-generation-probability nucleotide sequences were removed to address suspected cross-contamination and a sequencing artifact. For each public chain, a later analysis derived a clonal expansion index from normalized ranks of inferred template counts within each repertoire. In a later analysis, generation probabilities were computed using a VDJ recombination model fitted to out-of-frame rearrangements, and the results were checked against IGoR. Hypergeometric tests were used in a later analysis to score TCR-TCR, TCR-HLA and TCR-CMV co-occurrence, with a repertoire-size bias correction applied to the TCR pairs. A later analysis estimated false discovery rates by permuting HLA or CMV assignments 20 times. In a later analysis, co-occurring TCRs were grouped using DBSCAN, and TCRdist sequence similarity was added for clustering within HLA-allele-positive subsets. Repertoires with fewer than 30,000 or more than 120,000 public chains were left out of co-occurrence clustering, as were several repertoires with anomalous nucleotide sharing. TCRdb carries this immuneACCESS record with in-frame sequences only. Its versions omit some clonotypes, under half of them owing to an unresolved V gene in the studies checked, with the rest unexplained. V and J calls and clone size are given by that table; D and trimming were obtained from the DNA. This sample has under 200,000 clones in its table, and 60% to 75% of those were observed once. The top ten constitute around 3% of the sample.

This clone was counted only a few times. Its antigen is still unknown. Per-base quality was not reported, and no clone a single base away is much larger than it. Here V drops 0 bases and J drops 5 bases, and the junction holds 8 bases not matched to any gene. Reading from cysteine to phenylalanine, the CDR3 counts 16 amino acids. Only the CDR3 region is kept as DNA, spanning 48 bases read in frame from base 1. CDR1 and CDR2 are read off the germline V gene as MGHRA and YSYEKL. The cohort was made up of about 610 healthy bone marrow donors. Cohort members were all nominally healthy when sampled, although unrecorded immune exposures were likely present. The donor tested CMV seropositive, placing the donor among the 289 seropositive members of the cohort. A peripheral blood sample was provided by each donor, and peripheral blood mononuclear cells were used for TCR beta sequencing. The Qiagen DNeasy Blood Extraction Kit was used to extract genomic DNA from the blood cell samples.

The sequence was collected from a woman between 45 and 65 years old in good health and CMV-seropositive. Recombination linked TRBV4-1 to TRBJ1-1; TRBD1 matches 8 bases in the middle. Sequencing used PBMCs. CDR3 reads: CASSQEIGQGGTEAFF. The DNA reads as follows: TGCGCCAGCAGCCAAGAAATCGGACAGGGAGGGACTGAAGCTTTCTTT.